Only one count was recorded for the clone carrying this TCR beta chain. The antigen is undetermined. The CDR3 has 13 residues. Germline V CDR1 and CDR2: MNHEY, SVGEGT. Between the trimmed V and J ends, which lost 0 bases and 13 bases, there was a span of 14 bases. This entry is derived from a study of T cell responses to AZD1222 COVID-19 vaccine. TCRdb's table, derived via immunoSEQ multiplex PCR, lists solely in-frame clones and lacks some. The sample lists 85,000 to 100,000 clones; roughly 91% were seen once. The study's findings and limits: Baseline antibody screening turned up just a handful of seropositive AZD1222 recipients.

The material sequenced was peripheral blood, taken on day 0 of AZD1222 vaccination. V gene TRBV6-2 or TRBV6-3 combines with J gene TRBJ2-3; TRBD2 is a possible D gene (5 bases). The sequence derives from an adult in good health. This CDR3 is CASSYSRAGKKYF. The CDR3 DNA is TGTGCCAGCAGTTACTCGCGCGCGGGTAAGAAGTATTTT.